Listed below are T cell receptor beta chains from one sample, sequenced in a study of metastatic and nonmetastatic thyroid tumors. With MiXCR, TCRdb reprocessed the PCR reads. Of about 35,000 clones in the sample, about 31% were seen once. The specimen was blood. The receptors stem from a female donor with papillary thyroid cancer or a benign thyroid nodule (not recorded which). Some clones in this sample may be carry-over from other donors' samples. Both conserved end residues are part of each CDR3. A D gene is named only where the DNA matches it firmly. The size entry is marked missing in some rows and otherwise reads once, few, many or a size class.

TRBJ1-2 TRBV19 many NA CASSIVSIYGYTF TGTGCCAGTAGTATAGTGAGCATCTATGGCTACACCTTC
TRBJ1-5 TRBV6-1 few TRBD1 CASRGGQVFCLGQPQHF TGTGCCAGTAGGGGGGGACAGGTGTTTTGTCTCGGTCAGCCCCAGCATTTT
TRBJ2-1 TRBV24-1 NA NA CATDRGEQGYNEQFF TGTGCCACCGACAGAGGAGAACAGGGTTACAATGAGCAGTTCTTC
TRBJ2-7 TRBV19 medium-sized TRBD2 CASSGGLASNEQYF TGTGCCAGTAGTGGGGGACTAGCGAGCAACGAGCAGTACTTC
TRBJ1-2 TRBV7-8 NA NA CASSLARWGEEGYTF TGTGCCAGCAGCTTAGCGCGTTGGGGGGAGGAAGGCTACACCTTC
TRBJ1-4 TRBV20-1 NA TRBD1 CSAKGQGPEKLFF TGCAGTGCTAAGGGACAGGGGCCTGAAAAACTGTTTTTT
TRBJ2-3 TRBV9 NA TRBD2 CASSRGERVGRDTQYF TGTGCCAGCAGCCGGGGGGAGCGGGTGGGTAGAGATACGCAGTATTTT
TRBJ2-1 TRBV5-1 NA NA CASSISGLVSNEQFF TGCGCCAGCAGCATCTCGGGGTTAGTTTCCAATGAGCAGTTCTTC
TRBJ2-3 TRBV12-3/TRBV12-4 NA NA CASSLSSGTDTQYF TGTGCCAGCAGTTTATCAAGTGGCACAGATACGCAGTATTTT
TRBJ1-2 TRBV5-1 NA TRBD1 CASSLGPDRGGGYTF TGCGCCAGCAGCTTGGGTCCAGACAGGGGTGGAGGCTACACCTTC
TRBJ2-1 TRBV20-1 NA NA CSARPPGLYNEQFF TGCAGTGCGAGGCCACCGGGACTTTACAATGAGCAGTTCTTC
TRBJ1-1 TRBV6-1 medium-sized NA CASSFDSGNTEAFF TGTGCCAGCTCCTTTGACAGTGGGAACACTGAAGCTTTCTTT
TRBJ1-1 TRBV6-1 medium-sized NA CASSGQPMNTEAFF TGTGCCAGCAGTGGACAGCCCATGAACACTGAAGCTTTCTTT
TRBJ1-2 TRBV9 NA NA CASIADPAQGYGYTF TGTGCCAGCATCGCAGATCCGGCACAGGGTTATGGCTACACCTTC
TRBJ1-3 TRBV6-5 medium-sized NA CASSYDRGNTIYF TGTGCCAGCAGTTACGACCGCGGAAACACCATATATTTT
TRBJ1-2 TRBV6-1 medium-sized NA CASRSGNYGYTF TGTGCCAGCAGAAGCGGTAACTATGGCTACACCTTC
TRBJ2-3 TRBV20-1 NA NA CSAPPYGQSTDTQYF TGCAGTGCTCCCCCGTATGGGCAGAGCACAGATACGCAGTATTTT
TRBJ2-3 TRBV6-1 many NA CASSVKGDHDTQYF TGTGCCAGCAGTGTAAAGGGGGATCACGATACGCAGTATTTT
TRBJ2-7 TRBV18 NA TRBD1 CASSQEGQGFYEQYF TGTGCCAGCTCACAGGAGGGACAGGGGTTCTACGAGCAGTACTTC
TRBJ2-3 TRBV7-3 NA TRBD2 CASSLELAVGVNTQYF TGTGCCAGCAGTCTGGAACTAGCGGTGGGCGTGAATACGCAGTATTTT
TRBJ2-1 TRBV10-3 NA NA CAISSIAGQGNEQFF TGTGCCATCAGTAGTATAGCGGGACAGGGAAATGAGCAGTTCTTC
TRBJ2-7 TRBV14 NA TRBD2 CASSQASGTSYEQYF TGTGCCAGCAGCCAGGCTAGCGGGACCTCCTACGAGCAGTACTTC
TRBJ2-7 TRBV7-9 many TRBD1 CASSRRDRGSYEQYF TGTGCCAGCAGCCGCCGGGACAGGGGTTCGTACGAGCAGTACTTC
TRBJ1-5 TRBV7-8 many NA CASSLLSSSNQPQHF TGTGCCAGCAGCTTACTATCCAGCAGCAATCAGCCCCAGCATTTT
TRBJ1-5 TRBV19 few NA CASSMEGNQPQHF TGTGCCAGTAGTATGGAGGGCAATCAGCCCCAGCATTTT
TRBJ2-1 TRBV7-3 NA NA CASSLGRGDDQFF TGTGCAAGCAGCTTAGGACGGGGCGATGATCAGTTCTTC
TRBJ1-4 TRBV5-1 NA NA CASSSGRGMATNEKLFF TGCGCCAGCAGCTCGGGCCGGGGAATGGCAACTAATGAAAAACTGTTTTTT
TRBJ2-1 TRBV6-5 large NA CASSYREWSTYNEQFF TGTGCCAGCAGTTACAGGGAATGGAGTACCTACAATGAGCAGTTCTTC
TRBJ2-7 TRBV12-3/TRBV12-4 medium-sized TRBD2 CASSFGSGAGEQYF TGTGCCAGCAGTTTTGGTAGCGGGGCCGGGGAGCAGTACTTC
TRBJ2-7 TRBV12-3/TRBV12-4 few TRBD1 CASSFPGQASEQYF TGTGCCAGCAGTTTCCCGGGACAGGCTTCCGAGCAGTACTTC
TRBJ2-7 TRBV20-1 NA NA CSARDATGFSYEQYF TGCAGTGCTAGAGATGCGACAGGCTTCTCCTACGAGCAGTACTTC
TRBJ1-4 TRBV12-3/TRBV12-4 many TRBD1 CASSPVPGQVENEKLFF TGTGCCAGCAGTCCGGTCCCGGGACAGGTAGAAAATGAAAAACTGTTTTTT
TRBJ2-7 TRBV6-2/TRBV6-3 NA NA CASSFTGSSYEQYF TGTGCCAGTTCGTTCACAGGGAGCTCCTACGAGCAGTACTTC
TRBJ1-2 TRBV5-4 NA TRBD1 CASSRPGTGGGGYTF TGTGCCAGCAGCCGCCCGGGGACAGGGGGTGGCGGCTACACCTTC
TRBJ2-3 TRBV12-3/TRBV12-4 many NA CASSSRALRYF TGTGCCAGCAGCTCACGTGCCTTACGGTATTTT
TRBJ1-5 TRBV28 many NA CASSLSASWHF TGTGCCAGCAGTTTATCGGCTAGCTGGCATTTT
TRBJ1-4 TRBV19 many NA CASTLGGLGEKLFF TGTGCCAGTACCCTCGGAGGTTTGGGTGAAAAACTGTTTTTT
TRBJ1-4 TRBV9 NA NA CASSRGQNEKLFF TGTGCCAGCAGCCGGGGACAAAATGAAAAACTGTTTTTT
TRBJ2-2 TRBV6-4 medium-sized TRBD2 CASSPSGGTGELFF TGTGCCAGCAGTCCTTCGGGGGGCACCGGGGAGCTGTTTTTT
TRBJ1-2 TRBV6-1 medium-sized NA CASSEVVREVRNYGYTF TGTGCCAGCAGTGAAGTTGTCAGGGAGGTCCGTAACTATGGCTACACCTTC
TRBJ2-7 TRBV10-3 few NA CAISGSRDETYEQYF TGTGCCATCAGTGGTTCGCGGGATGAGACCTACGAGCAGTACTTC
TRBJ1-2 TRBV3-1 NA NA CASSPEKQGYGYTF TGTGCCAGCTCACCAGAAAAGCAAGGCTATGGCTACACCTTC
TRBJ1-2 TRBV15 many NA CATSTPDISGYTF TGTGCCACCAGCACCCCCGACATTTCTGGCTACACCTTC
TRBJ1-2 TRBV14 many NA CASSQGDKGPYGYTF TGTGCCAGCAGCCAAGGGGACAAGGGCCCCTATGGCTACACCTTC
TRBJ2-7 TRBV7-8 NA NA CASSNPPGGLGYEQYF TGTGCCAGCAGCAACCCCCCCGGTGGCTTAGGCTACGAGCAGTACTTC
TRBJ2-1 TRBV18 NA NA CASSPPEGLGLQFF TGTGCCAGCTCACCTCCGGAGGGACTGGGCCTGCAGTTCTTC
TRBJ2-5 TRBV6-2/TRBV6-3 once TRBD2 CASSPPSSGFETQYF TGTGCCAGCAGTCCCCCCTCTAGCGGGTTTGAGACCCAGTACTTC
TRBJ2-1 TRBV28 NA NA CAGASPRGEQFF TGTGCGGGAGCTTCCCCGCGGGGAGAGCAGTTCTTC
TRBJ2-3 TRBV6-1 NA NA CASSGSQPGVTDTQYF TGTGCCAGCAGTGGATCTCAACCCGGAGTCACAGATACGCAGTATTTT
TRBJ2-7 TRBV7-8 NA TRBD1 CASSLVGGASLNYEQYF TGTGCCAGCAGCTTAGTAGGGGGCGCGAGTTTGAACTACGAGCAGTACTTC